One and the same sample provided the 9 T cell receptor beta chains below, sequenced in a study of blood T cell repertoires in COVID-19. Profiling relied on immunoSEQ multiplex PCR, and the TCRdb table lists in-frame clones only, not all of them. This sample has about 72,000 clones, with around 90% found just once. The sample consisted of peripheral blood. These receptors came from a human donor in a cohort sampled during active COVID-19.

The V gene is TRBV9, the J gene TRBJ2-7, with D perhaps matching TRBD1 (5 bases). The V end lost 0 bases, the J end lost 0 bases, and 13 bases lay between the germline ends. The CDR3 spans 16 residues. The V gene's germline CDR1 is SGDLS and CDR2 YYNGEE. CDR3 amino acids: CASSVDGATSSYEQYF. In DNA form, the CDR3 reads TGTGCCAGCAGCGTAGATGGGGCGACGAGCTCCTACGAGCAGTACTTC.

The rearrangement uses TRBV19 and TRBJ2-1; D perhaps matches TRBD2 (6 bases). CDR1 is LNHDA and CDR2 is SQIVND in the germline V gene (reference sequence). V was shortened by 0 bases and J by 10 bases, with 16 bases between the two germline ends. The CDR3 runs to 15 residues. The CDR3 DNA reads TGTGCCAGTAGTATAGATGCGGGAAAGGCAAGGGAGCAGTTCTTC. This translates into CASSIDAGKAREQFF. Combining the CDR3 with reference TRBV19 and TRBJ2-1 gives the whole variable domain DGGITQSPKYLFRKEGQNVTLSCEQNLNHDAMYWYRQDPGQGLRLIYYSQIVNDFQKGDIAEGYSVSREKKESFPLTVTSAQKNPTAFYLCASSIDAGKAREQFFGPGTRLTVL.

This clone was recorded only once. The chain recombines TRBV14 with TRBJ2-2, with 8 bases fitting TRBD1. Trimming at V came to 4 bases and at J to 5 bases, leaving 9 bases not matched to a gene. This CDR3 spans 16 amino acids. The V gene's germline CDR1 is SGHDN and CDR2 FVKESK. The CDR3: CASSRQGLVGTGELFF. The CDR3 DNA is TGTGCCAGCAGCCGACAGGGGCTAGTCGGGACCGGGGAGCTGTTTTTT.

The DNA of the CDR3 is TGCGCCAGCAGCCTGGGACATCGGGACTGGGAGAACATTCAGTACTTC. As protein: CASSLGHRDWENIQYF. V usage is TRBV5-1 and J usage is TRBJ2-4; D may be TRBD1 or TRBD2 (6 bases each). CDR1 is SGHRS, CDR2 YFSETQ, per germline. The length of the CDR3 is 16 residues. The V gene lost 4 bases and the J gene lost 7 bases, with 21 bases spanning the gap.

The chain has TRBV19 and TRBJ1-1, with D uncertain. CDR3 size: 13 residues. Germline lookup yields CDR1 LNHDA and CDR2 SQIVND (reference sequence). V was cut by 0 bases and J by 2 bases, with 4 bases left in between. This chain's CDR3 is CASSIDINTEAFF. In nucleotides, the CDR3 is TGTGCCAGTAGTATAGATATCAACACTGAAGCTTTCTTT.

The gene calls are TRBV5-6 and TRBJ2-7; 7 positions agree with TRBD1. With 0 bases clipped from V and 6 bases from J, the junction kept 3 bases outside the gene matches. The CDR3 contains 13 residues. Looked up from germline, CDR1 is SGHDT and CDR2 is YYEEEE. The CDR3 loop is CASSLGSGGEQYF. The CDR3, as DNA: TGTGCCAGCAGCTTGGGTTCAGGGGGCGAGCAGTACTTC.

The chain uses TRBV10-3 and TRBJ1-2, with TRBD1 matching over 7 bases. Per the germline V gene, CDR1 is ENHRY and CDR2 is SYGVKD. The CDR3 sequence is 15 residues long. V was clipped by 4 bases and J by 6 bases; unmatched bases: 11. The CDR3 sequence: CAISARDSGRNGYTF. DNA for the CDR3: TGTGCCATCAGTGCCCGGGACAGTGGGAGGAATGGCTACACCTTC.

The genes are TRBV18 and TRBJ1-4, with TRBD1 identical over 7 bases. The CDR3 is 15 amino acids. The germline V gene encodes CDR1 KGHSH and CDR2 LQKENI. The ends lost 2 bases at V and 3 bases at J; junction bases unmatched: 3. The CDR3 DNA reads as TGTGCCAGCTCACCAGGGACAGCATCTAATGAAAAACTGTTTTTT. Translated: CASSPGTASNEKLFF.

The chain couples TRBV5-8 to TRBJ2-7, with TRBD2 matching over 7 bases. Losses at the gene ends were 4 bases for V and 7 bases for J; bases not matched to a gene: 2. Per germline, CDR1 SGHTS and CDR2 YDEGEE. The CDR3 sequence is 11 residues long. This CDR3 is CASSPRGEQYF. The CDR3 DNA sequence: TGTGCCAGCAGCCCGCGGGGGGAGCAGTACTTC.